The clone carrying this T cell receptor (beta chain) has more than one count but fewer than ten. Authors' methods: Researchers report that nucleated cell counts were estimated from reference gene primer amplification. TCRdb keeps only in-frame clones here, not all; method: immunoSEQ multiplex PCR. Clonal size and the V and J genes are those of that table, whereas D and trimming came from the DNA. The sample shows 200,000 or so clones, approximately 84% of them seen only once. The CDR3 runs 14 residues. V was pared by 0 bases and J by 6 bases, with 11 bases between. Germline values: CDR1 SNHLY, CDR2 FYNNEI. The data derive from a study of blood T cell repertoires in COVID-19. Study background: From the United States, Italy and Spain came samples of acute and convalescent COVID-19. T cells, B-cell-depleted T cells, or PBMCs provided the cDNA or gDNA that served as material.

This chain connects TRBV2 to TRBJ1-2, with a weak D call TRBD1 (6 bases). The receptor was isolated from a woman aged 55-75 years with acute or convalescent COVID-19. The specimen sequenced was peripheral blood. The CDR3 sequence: CASSEAGGANGYTF. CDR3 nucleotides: TGTGCCAGCAGTGAAGCTGGGGGGGCGAATGGCTACACCTTC.